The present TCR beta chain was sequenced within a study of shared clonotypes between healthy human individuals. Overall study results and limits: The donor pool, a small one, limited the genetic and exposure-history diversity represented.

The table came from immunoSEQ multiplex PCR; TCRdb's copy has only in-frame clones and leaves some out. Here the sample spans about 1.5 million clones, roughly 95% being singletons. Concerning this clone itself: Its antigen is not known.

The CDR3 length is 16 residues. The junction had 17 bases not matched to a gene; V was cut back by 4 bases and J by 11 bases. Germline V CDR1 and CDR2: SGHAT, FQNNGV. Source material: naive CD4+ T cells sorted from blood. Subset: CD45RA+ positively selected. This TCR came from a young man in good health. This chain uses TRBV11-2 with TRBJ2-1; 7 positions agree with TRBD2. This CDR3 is CASSSPPGREAPKQFF. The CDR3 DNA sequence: TGTGCCAGCAGCTCCCCCCCGGGACGGGAGGCCCCTAAGCAGTTCTTC.